This T cell receptor beta chain was profiled in a study of T cell repertoires in ileal Crohn's disease. General study points: Clonal expansions were more frequent in active smokers than non-smokers at surgery.

The method was immunoSEQ multiplex PCR; TCRdb's version includes in-frame clones alone and lacks a portion of them. This sample has approximately 29,000 clones, with around 80% found just once. Concerning this clone: Its specificity is unknown.

The sample consisted of ileal tissue. The receptor was derived from an adult with Crohn's disease.

For the CDR3, the DNA is TGTGCCAGCAGCACAGGGACAGGGCTTGACATTCAGTACTTC. Amino acids: CASSTGTGLDIQYF. This chain joins TRBV7-3 and TRBJ2-4, with 9 bases lining up with TRBD1. V trimming: 5 bases; J trimming: 8 bases; junction bases outside the gene matches: 7. Germline CDR1 reads SGHTA; CDR2 reads FQGTGA. The CDR3 has 14 amino acids.